Sequencing of this T cell receptor beta chain was carried out in a study of identifying expanded T cells in peripheral blood. The CDR3 runs 13 residues. The V gene end was trimmed by 8 bases and the J gene end by 5 bases; junction bases not matched to a gene: 5. CDR1 is MGHDK and CDR2 is SYGVNS in the germline V gene. This clone was found once. Profiled with immunoSEQ multiplex PCR; TCRdb holds only in-frame clones, not every one. The sample consists of 80,000 or so clones, approximately 84% of them appearing once. Collection occurred without any documented infections or immune events in donors. The sequencing sample was made of blood. This chain links TRBV25-1 with TRBJ1-1; 10 positions agree with TRBD1. The receptor's source is a person aged 18-69 years in good health. In DNA, the CDR3 is TGTGCCAGCGGAGTGGACAGGGGGACTGAAGCTTTCTTT. Protein: CASGVDRGTEAFF.